The rows below give T cell receptor beta chains drawn from one sample of a study of vaccination and CD4 T cells after COVID-19. TCRdb redid the calling of the PCR reads with MiXCR, one entry per CDR3 protein. This sample has over 15,000 distinct CDR3 sequences, with under 45% found just once. These receptors' targets are unknown. The input for sequencing was CD4+ T cells from blood, cultured in vitro, taken before SARS-CoV-2 vaccination. These receptors were taken from a human donor who had recovered from COVID-19. Both conserved end residues are part of each CDR3. D genes are given only for firm matches. The size field is filled for only some rows; it gives once, few, many or a size class.

clone_size	v_call	d_call	j_call	cdr3_aa	cdr3_nt
few	TRBV11-2	-	TRBJ2-1	CASSSGYNNEQFF	TGTGCCAGCAGCTCGGGGTACAACAATGAGCAGTTCTTC
few	TRBV7-9	TRBD1	TRBJ2-7	CASSLGQGSGYEQYF	TGTGCCAGCAGCCTGGGACAGGGGAGTGGGTACGAGCAGTACTTC
-	TRBV20-1	TRBD1	TRBJ1-2	CSARPRQGANYGYTF	TGCAGTGCTAGACCACGACAGGGGGCGAACTATGGCTACACCTTC
-	TRBV12-3/TRBV12-4	-	TRBJ2-7	CASRPDAESRREQYF	TGTGCCAGCAGACCCGACGCAGAATCCCGCCGGGAGCAGTACTTC
few	TRBV19	-	TRBJ2-1	CASSIYSSGVGQFF	TGTGCCAGTAGTATATACAGCTCCGGGGTCGGGCAGTTCTTC
-	TRBV6-2/TRBV6-3	-	TRBJ2-5	CASRNPHLETQYF	TGTGCCAGCAGAAACCCCCACCTAGAGACCCAGTACTTC
-	TRBV7-2	TRBD2	TRBJ2-7	CASSLRLAGINYF	TGTGCCAGCAGCCTCAGACTAGCGGGAATTAACTACTTC
-	TRBV30	-	TRBJ1-5	CAWSADLEQSAPAF	TGTGCCTGGAGTGCCGACCTGGAGCAATCAGCCCCAGCATTT
-	TRBV5-1	-	TRBJ1-2	CASSLAGNGYTF	TGCGCCAGCAGCTTGGCCGGGAACGGCTACACCTTC
-	TRBV19	-	TRBJ1-2	CASSIEAKDYGYTF	TGTGCCAGTAGTATAGAGGCCAAGGACTATGGCTACACCTTC
-	TRBV24-1	-	TRBJ2-1	CATSSLTGNEQFF	TGTGCCACCAGCTCCTTGACCGGGAATGAGCAGTTCTTC